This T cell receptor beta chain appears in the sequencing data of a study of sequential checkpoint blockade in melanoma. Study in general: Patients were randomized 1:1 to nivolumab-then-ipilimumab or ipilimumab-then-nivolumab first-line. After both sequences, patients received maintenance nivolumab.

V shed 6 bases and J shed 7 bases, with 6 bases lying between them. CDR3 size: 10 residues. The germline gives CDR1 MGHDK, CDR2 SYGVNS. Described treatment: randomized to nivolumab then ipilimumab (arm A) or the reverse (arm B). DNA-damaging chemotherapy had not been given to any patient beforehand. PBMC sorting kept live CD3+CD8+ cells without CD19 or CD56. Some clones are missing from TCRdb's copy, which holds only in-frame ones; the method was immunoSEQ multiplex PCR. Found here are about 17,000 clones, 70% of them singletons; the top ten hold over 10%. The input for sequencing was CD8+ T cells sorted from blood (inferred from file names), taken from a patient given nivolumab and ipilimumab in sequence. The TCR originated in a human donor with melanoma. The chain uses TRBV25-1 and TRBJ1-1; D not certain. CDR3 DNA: TGTGCCAGCAGGGAGGTTGAAGCTTTCTTT. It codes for CASREVEAFF.